These 22 T cell receptor beta chains came from one sample sequenced in a study of shared T cell receptors in the human thymus. Profiling relied on immunoSEQ multiplex PCR, and the TCRdb table lists in-frame clones only, not all of them. The sample lists 650,000 to 950,000 clones, approximately 85% occurring once. Separately, the same data were catalogued under a study of human thymus T cells.

Sequenced: thymocytes. These receptors were collected from a girl in the first two years of life with a congenital heart defect.

The chain has TRBV5-4 and TRBJ2-7; 9 nucleotides align to TRBD1. The CDR3 length is 15 residues. V was pared by 4 bases and J by 0 bases, with 5 bases of the junction left unmatched. Germline V gene sequence: CDR1 SGHNT, CDR2 YYREEE (reference sequence). CDR3 DNA sequence: TGTGCCAGCAGCCTCCCGACAGGGGGCTCCTACGAGCAGTACTTC. Its translation is CASSLPTGGSYEQYF.

This chain links TRBV5-6 with TRBJ1-1; possible D gene TRBD1, 6 bases. Germline V gene data show CDR1 as SGHDT and CDR2 as YYEEEE. This CDR3 is built from 18 residues. V lost 3 bases to trimming and J lost 3 bases, with 24 bases between them. This CDR3 is CASSSAGTPRRAHTEAFF. Here the CDR3 DNA reads TGTGCCAGCAGCTCAGCCGGGACACCCCGACGGGCCCACACTGAAGCTTTCTTT.

The rearrangement links TRBV19 to TRBJ2-1; D unresolved. V shed 4 bases and J shed 8 bases, with 21 bases lying between them. The germline CDR1 and CDR2 sequences are LNHDA and SQIVND (reference sequence). The CDR3 runs 16 residues. CDR3 amino acids: CASSTRPRMESYEQFF. The CDR3 DNA sequence: TGTGCCAGTAGTACCCGACCCCGAATGGAGTCTTATGAGCAGTTCTTC. The variable domain in full, with the rest retrieved from reference TRBV19 and TRBJ2-1, is DGGITQSPKYLFRKEGQNVTLSCEQNLNHDAMYWYRQDPGQGLRLIYYSQIVNDFQKGDIAEGYSVSREKKESFPLTVTSAQKNPTAFYLCASSTRPRMESYEQFFGPGTRLTVL.

The chain recombines TRBV6-1 with TRBJ2-3; TRBD1 is a possible D gene (7 bases). Germline CDR1 and CDR2: MNHNS and SASEGT. The CDR3 has 16 amino acids. Trimming pared 3 bases from V and 3 bases from J, leaving 16 bases between. The CDR3 protein is CASSDAGGLFTDTQYF. The CDR3 nucleotides read TGTGCCAGCAGTGATGCAGGGGGGCTCTTTACAGATACGCAGTATTTT.

The table lists this clone with a few counts. V gene TRBV19 combines with J gene TRBJ1-4; TRBD1 aligns across 9 bases. The germline CDR1 and CDR2 sequences are LNHDA and SQIVND (reference sequence). The V and J ends lost 2 bases and 0 bases, in that order; junction bases with no gene match: 4. The length of the CDR3 is 17 residues. Written as DNA, the CDR3 is TGTGCCAGTAGTATACGGACAGGGGCCTCAACTAATGAAAAACTGTTTTTT. Its protein is CASSIRTGASTNEKLFF.

V gene TRBV28 combines with J gene TRBJ2-2, with no clear D. V dropped 5 bases and J dropped 4 bases, with 11 bases sitting between them. The CDR3 is 14 amino acids. Germline V CDR1 and CDR2: MDHEN, SYDVKM. The CDR3 reads CASSPILLTGELFF. DNA for the CDR3: TGTGCCAGCAGTCCAATCTTACTCACCGGGGAGCTGTTTTTT.

The chain couples TRBV25-1 to TRBJ1-4; D is possibly TRBD1 (6 bases). CDR1 and CDR2 (germline): MGHDK, SYGVNS. The CDR3 covers 16 residues. V gave up 1 base and J gave up 7 bases, with 16 bases separating them. The CDR3 DNA reads as TGTGCCAGCAGTGAATCTGGCAGGGGTGAACCTGAAAAACTGTTTTTT. It encodes CASSESGRGEPEKLFF.

This clone has just one count. This chain connects TRBV5-5 to TRBJ2-7, with 9 bases fitting TRBD2. With 2 bases clipped from V and 4 bases from J, the junction kept 10 bases outside the gene matches. CDR3 length equals 16 residues. The germline gives CDR1 SGHKS, CDR2 YYEKEE (reference sequence). This CDR3 is CASSFGSSSGGYEQYF. The CDR3 coding sequence is TGTGCCAGCAGCTTCGGCTCAAGTAGCGGGGGATACGAGCAGTACTTC.

This chain uses TRBV19 with TRBJ2-7; D is ambiguous. The CDR3 totals 16 residues. V was trimmed by 5 bases and J by 7 bases, leaving 24 bases between them. CDR1 and CDR2 (germline): LNHDA, SQIVND (reference sequence). The DNA for the CDR3 is TGTGCCAGTAGTCAACGCAGGTTGTCCAAAGGTGGGGAGCAGTACTTC. This sequence encodes CASSQRRLSKGGEQYF.

The chain recombines TRBV7-2 with TRBJ2-3; D might be TRBD1 (6 bases). V was trimmed by 3 bases and J by 5 bases, leaving 15 bases between them. The CDR3 has 15 amino acids. CDR1 is SGHTA and CDR2 is FQGNSA in the germline V gene. The CDR3 loop reads CASSFRGQSQDTQYF. The CDR3 region has the DNA TGTGCCAGCAGCTTCAGGGGTCAATCGCAAGATACGCAGTATTTT.

Only one count was recorded for this clone. This sequence joins TRBV13 and TRBJ1-2, with D unresolved. V lost 5 bases, J lost 8 bases, and 12 bases lay in between. Germline values: CDR1 PRHDT, CDR2 FYEKMQ (reference sequence). This CDR3 has 12 residues. CDR3 nucleotide sequence: TGTGCCAGCAGCCCGACTGCTCAGGGCTACACCTTC. Residues: CASSPTAQGYTF.

The chain has TRBV28 and TRBJ2-3, with a possible D match to TRBD1 (6 bases). Germline CDR1 is MDHEN and CDR2 is SYDVKM. CDR3 size: 13 residues. V was clipped by 2 bases and J by 8 bases, with 11 bases between them. The CDR3 loop reads CASSLNPRGTQYF. The CDR3 nucleotides are TGTGCCAGCAGTTTAAATCCCAGGGGTACGCAGTATTTT.

The chain uses TRBV29-1 and TRBJ1-2, with 7 bases that match TRBD1. This CDR3 has 13 residues. V lost 6 bases to trimming and J lost 4 bases; unmatched junction nucleotides: 8. Germline-derived CDR1 and CDR2 are SQVTM and ANQGSEA. CDR3 in amino acids: CSVGLGGPYGYTF. CDR3 DNA: TGCAGCGTGGGCCTAGGGGGCCCCTATGGCTACACCTTC.

V is TRBV28 and J is TRBJ1-4; no definite D call. Germline V lookup: CDR1 MDHEN, CDR2 SYDVKM. The germline V and J ends were trimmed by 2 bases and 8 bases, with 18 bases remaining between them. CDR3 length: 16 amino acids. The CDR3 is CASSLRSRGGPEKLFF. CDR3 in DNA: TGTGCCAGCAGTTTACGTTCTCGGGGAGGACCAGAAAAACTGTTTTTT.

The chain is built from TRBV28 and TRBJ1-2, with D maybe TRBD1 (6 bases). CDR1 is MDHEN, CDR2 SYDVKM, per germline. V lost 7 bases and J 7 bases, leaving 13 bases between the germline ends. The CDR3 is 12 amino acids. For the CDR3, the DNA is TGTGCCAGCACCCTAGGGGGTCCTGGCTACACCTTC. It codes for CASTLGGPGYTF.

This chain connects TRBV25-1 to TRBJ2-1; 14 nucleotides line up with TRBD2. Germline CDR1 and CDR2: MGHDK and SYGVNS. The V segment lost 5 bases and the J segment 8 bases; nucleotides outside the gene matches: 5. This CDR3 contains 15 residues. The CDR3 is CASSRTSGGRDEQFF. In DNA, the CDR3 is TGTGCCAGCAGTCGGACTAGCGGGGGGAGGGATGAGCAGTTCTTC.

A few counts support this clone. J is TRBJ2-3 and V is TRBV4-1, with TRBD2 as a possible D gene (5 bases). Per germline, CDR1 MGHRA and CDR2 YSYEKL. There are 18 residues in the CDR3. V lost 0 bases and J 0 bases, leaving 16 bases between the germline ends. In DNA, the CDR3 is TGCGCCAGCAGCCAAGATTGGGCCGGGATTACTAGCACAGATACGCAGTATTTT. It yields the protein CASSQDWAGITSTDTQYF.

The chain's CDR3 is CASRGGGVNTEAFF. The CDR3 DNA reads TGTGCCAGCAGGGGCGGGGGGGTAAACACTGAAGCTTTCTTT. The V and J genes are TRBV6-5 and TRBJ1-1, with D possibly TRBD1 on 5 matching bases. The length of the CDR3 is 14 residues. The germline gives CDR1 MNHEY, CDR2 SVGAGI. Trimming took 6 bases from V and 2 from J, leaving 13 bases between them.

This sequence joins TRBV5-1 and TRBJ2-7; weak D call: TRBD2 (6 bases). The V end was cut by 3 bases, the J end by 2 bases, with 18 bases between. Germline CDR1 SGHRS, CDR2 YFSETQ. CDR3 length: 16 amino acids. Here the CDR3 DNA reads TGCGCCAGCAGCTCCTCAGGGCGGGGAATCCCCTACGAGCAGTACTTC. Protein: CASSSSGRGIPYEQYF.

This clone appeared a few times. The chain couples TRBV6-5 to TRBJ2-7; 7 nucleotides line up with TRBD2. The CDR3 has 15 amino acids. In germline, CDR1 is MNHEY, CDR2 SVGAGI. Unmatched junction bases numbered 9, after V lost 7 bases and J lost 0 bases. CDR3 loop: CASITSGALSYEQYF. The CDR3 nucleotides read TGTGCCAGCATAACAAGCGGGGCCCTCTCCTACGAGCAGTACTTC.

The rearrangement links TRBV6-1 to TRBJ1-2; TRBD1 is a possible D gene (5 bases). The germline V gene has CDR1 MNHNS and CDR2 SASEGT. The CDR3 runs 12 residues. The germline V and J ends were trimmed by 11 bases and 8 bases, with 18 bases remaining between them. The CDR3 sequence: CASPGRGYGYTF. The DNA for the CDR3 is TGTGCCTCACCCGGTCGGGGGTACGGCTACACCTTC.

CDR3 protein: CASSLVLDRGRRTNEKLFF. In DNA, the CDR3 is TGCGCCAGCAGCTTGGTTTTGGACAGGGGAAGACGGACTAATGAAAAACTGTTTTTT. The chain joins TRBV5-1 to TRBJ1-4; 9 bases match TRBD1. This CDR3 is built from 19 residues. The V gene end was trimmed by 0 bases and the J gene end by 2 bases; junction bases not matched to a gene: 11. The germline V gene has CDR1 SGHRS and CDR2 YFSETQ.